This record covers a single TCR beta chain. This specimen belongs to a study of shared clonotypes between healthy human individuals. The V gene lost 5 bases and the J gene lost 4 bases, with 12 bases spanning the gap. CDR3 size: 14 residues. The germline gives CDR1 SEHNR, CDR2 FQNEAQ (reference sequence). Measured with immunoSEQ multiplex PCR; TCRdb has only the in-frame clones, and not every one. Among some 2,500,000 clones listed, roughly 93% were seen once. The specimen was naive CD4+ T cells from PBMCs. Indicated subset: CD45RA+ positively selected. This TCR came from a man aged 18 to 30 in good health. Some clones in this sample may be carry-over from other donors' samples. The chain is built from TRBV7-9 and TRBJ2-1; possibly TRBD2 for D (6 bases). CDR3: CASSPGSGYNEQFF. The CDR3 bases are TGTGCCAGCAGCCCAGGTAGCGGATACAATGAGCAGTTCTTC.